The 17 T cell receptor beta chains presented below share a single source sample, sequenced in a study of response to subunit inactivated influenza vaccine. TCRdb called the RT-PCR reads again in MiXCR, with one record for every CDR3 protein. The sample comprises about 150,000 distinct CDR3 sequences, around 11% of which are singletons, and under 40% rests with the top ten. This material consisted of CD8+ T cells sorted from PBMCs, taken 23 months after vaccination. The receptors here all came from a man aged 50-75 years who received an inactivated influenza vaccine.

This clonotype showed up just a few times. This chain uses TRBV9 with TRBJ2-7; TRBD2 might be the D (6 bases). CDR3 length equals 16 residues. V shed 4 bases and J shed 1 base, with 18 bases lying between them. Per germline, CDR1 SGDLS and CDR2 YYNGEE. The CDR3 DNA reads TGTGCCAGCAGCCCGCATGATGTGGGAGGATCCTACGAGCAGTACTTC. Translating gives CASSPHDVGGSYEQYF. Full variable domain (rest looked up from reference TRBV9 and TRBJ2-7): DSGVTQTPKHLITATGQRVTLRCSPRSGDLSVYWYQQSLDQGLQFLIQYYNGEERAKGNILERFSAQQFPDLHSELNLSSLELGDSALYFCASSPHDVGGSYEQYFGPGTRLTVT.

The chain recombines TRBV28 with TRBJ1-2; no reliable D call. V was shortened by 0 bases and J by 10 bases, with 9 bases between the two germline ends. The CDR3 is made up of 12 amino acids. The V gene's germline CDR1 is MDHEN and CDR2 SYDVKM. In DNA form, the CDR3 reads TGTGCCAGCAGTTTATGGGGCAAGGACTACACCTTC. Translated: CASSLWGKDYTF.

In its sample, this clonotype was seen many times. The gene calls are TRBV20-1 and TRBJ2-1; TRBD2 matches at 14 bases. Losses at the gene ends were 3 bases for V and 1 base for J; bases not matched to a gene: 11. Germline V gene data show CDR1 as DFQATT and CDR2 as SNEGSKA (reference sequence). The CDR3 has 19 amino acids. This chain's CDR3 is CSARSPGLAGVRSYNEQFF. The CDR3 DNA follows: TGCAGTGCTAGGTCACCGGGACTAGCGGGAGTTCGGTCCTACAATGAGCAGTTCTTC.

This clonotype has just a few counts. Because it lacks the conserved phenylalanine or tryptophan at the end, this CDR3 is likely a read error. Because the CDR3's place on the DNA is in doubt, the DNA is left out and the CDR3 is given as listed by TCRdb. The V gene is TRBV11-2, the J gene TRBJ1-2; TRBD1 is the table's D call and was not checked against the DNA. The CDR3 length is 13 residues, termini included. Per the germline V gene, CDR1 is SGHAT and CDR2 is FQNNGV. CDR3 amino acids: CASTSLGGAEIIL.

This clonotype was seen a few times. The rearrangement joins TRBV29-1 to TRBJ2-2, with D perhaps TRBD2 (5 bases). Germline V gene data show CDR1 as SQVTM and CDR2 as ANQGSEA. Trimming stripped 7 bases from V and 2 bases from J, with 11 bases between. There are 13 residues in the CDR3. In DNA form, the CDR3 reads TGCAGCGCCCACTCTAGCAACACCGGGGAGCTGTTTTTT. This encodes CSAHSSNTGELFF.

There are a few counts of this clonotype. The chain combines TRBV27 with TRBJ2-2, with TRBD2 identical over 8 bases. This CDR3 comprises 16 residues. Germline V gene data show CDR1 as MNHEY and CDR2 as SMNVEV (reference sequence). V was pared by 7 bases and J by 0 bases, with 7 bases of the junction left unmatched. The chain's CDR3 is CASTYGGGSNTGELFF. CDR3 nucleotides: TGTGCCAGCACCTACGGGGGGGGATCGAACACCGGGGAGCTGTTTTTT.

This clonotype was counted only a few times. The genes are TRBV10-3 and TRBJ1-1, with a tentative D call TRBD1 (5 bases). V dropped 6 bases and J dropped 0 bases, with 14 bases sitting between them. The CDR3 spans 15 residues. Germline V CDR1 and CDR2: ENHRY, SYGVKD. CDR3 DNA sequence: TGTGCCATCAGGCCGACAGATTTCATGAACACTGAAGCTTTCTTT. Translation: CAIRPTDFMNTEAFF.

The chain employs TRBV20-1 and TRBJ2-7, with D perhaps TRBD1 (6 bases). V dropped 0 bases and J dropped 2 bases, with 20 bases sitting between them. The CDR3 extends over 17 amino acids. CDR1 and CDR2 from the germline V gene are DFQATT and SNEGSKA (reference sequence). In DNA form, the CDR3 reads TGCAGTGCTAGAGATCCGATGGACAGACGATTAGCCTACGAGCAGTACTTC. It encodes CSARDPMDRRLAYEQYF.

Here the CDR3 reads CASSQDRASGANVLTF. Written as DNA, the CDR3 is TGCGCCAGCAGCCAAGATAGGGCCTCTGGGGCCAACGTCCTGACTTTC. V gene TRBV4-1 combines with J gene TRBJ2-6; D is unclear. CDR1 and CDR2 from the germline V gene are MGHRA and YSYEKL. V lost 0 bases and J lost 0, with 6 bases in between. The CDR3 totals 16 residues.

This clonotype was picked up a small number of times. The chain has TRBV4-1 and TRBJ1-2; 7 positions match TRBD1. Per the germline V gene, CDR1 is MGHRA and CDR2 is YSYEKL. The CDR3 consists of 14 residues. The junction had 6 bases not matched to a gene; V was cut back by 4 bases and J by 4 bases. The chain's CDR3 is CASSRGQAGYGYTF. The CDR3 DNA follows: TGCGCCAGCAGCCGAGGACAGGCCGGCTATGGCTACACCTTC.

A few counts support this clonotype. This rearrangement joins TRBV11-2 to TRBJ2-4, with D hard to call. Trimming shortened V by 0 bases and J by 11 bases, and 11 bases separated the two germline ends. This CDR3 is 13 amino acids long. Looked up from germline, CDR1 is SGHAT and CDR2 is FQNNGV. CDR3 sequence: CASSLENGLFQYF. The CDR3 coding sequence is TGTGCCAGCAGCTTAGAGAACGGGCTGTTTCAGTACTTC.

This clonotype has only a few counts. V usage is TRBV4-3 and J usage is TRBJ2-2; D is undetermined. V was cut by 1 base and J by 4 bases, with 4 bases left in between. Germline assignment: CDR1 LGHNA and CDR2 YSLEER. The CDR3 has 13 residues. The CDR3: CASSQVVTGELFF. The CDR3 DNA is TGCGCCAGCAGCCAAGTGGTCACCGGGGAGCTGTTTTTT.

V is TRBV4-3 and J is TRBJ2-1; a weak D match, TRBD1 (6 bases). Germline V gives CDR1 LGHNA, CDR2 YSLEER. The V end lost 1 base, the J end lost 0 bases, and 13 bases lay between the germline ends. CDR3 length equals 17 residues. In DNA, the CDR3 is TGCGCCAGCAGCCAAGGGCCGACAGGTCTCTCCTACAATGAGCAGTTCTTC. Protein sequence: CASSQGPTGLSYNEQFF.

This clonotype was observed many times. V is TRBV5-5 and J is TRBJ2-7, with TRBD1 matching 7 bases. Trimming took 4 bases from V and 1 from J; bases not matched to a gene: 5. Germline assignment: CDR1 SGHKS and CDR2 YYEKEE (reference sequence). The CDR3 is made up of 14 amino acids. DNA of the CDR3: TGTGCCAGCAGCCCCGGGACAGCTTCCTACGAGCAGTACTTC. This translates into CASSPGTASYEQYF.

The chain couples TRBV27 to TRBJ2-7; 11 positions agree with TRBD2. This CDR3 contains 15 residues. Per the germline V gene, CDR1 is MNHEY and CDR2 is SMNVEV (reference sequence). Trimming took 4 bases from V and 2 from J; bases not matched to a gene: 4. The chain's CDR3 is CASSSGTSGTYEQYF. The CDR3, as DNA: TGTGCCAGCAGTTCAGGGACTAGCGGTACCTACGAGCAGTACTTC.

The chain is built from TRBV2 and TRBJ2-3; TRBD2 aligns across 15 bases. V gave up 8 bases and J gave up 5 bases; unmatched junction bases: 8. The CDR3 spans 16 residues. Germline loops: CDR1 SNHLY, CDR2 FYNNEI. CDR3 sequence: CASGKGLAGGLDTQYF. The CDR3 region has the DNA TGTGCCAGCGGAAAAGGACTAGCGGGGGGGCTAGATACGCAGTATTTT.

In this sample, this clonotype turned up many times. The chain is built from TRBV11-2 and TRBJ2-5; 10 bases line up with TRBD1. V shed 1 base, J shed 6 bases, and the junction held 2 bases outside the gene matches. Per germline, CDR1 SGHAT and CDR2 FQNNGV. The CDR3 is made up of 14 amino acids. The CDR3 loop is CASSLVDRGKTQYF. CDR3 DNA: TGTGCCAGCAGCTTAGTGGACAGGGGGAAGACCCAGTACTTC. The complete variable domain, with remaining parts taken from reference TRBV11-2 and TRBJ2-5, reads EAGVAQSPRYKIIEKRQSVAFWCNPISGHATLYWYQQILGQGPKLLIQFQNNGVVDDSQLPKDRFSAERLKGVDSTLKIQPAKLEDSAVYLCASSLVDRGKTQYFGPGTRLLVL.